A selection of T cell receptor beta chains follows, all from one sample in a study of PD-L1 blockade in urothelial cancer. Libraries were prepared by immunoSEQ multiplex PCR; TCRdb keeps only in-frame clonotypes and omits some of them. The sample contains roughly 56,000 clones, over 75% of which appear only once. The sample in question was PBMCs, obtained around atezolizumab (anti-PD-L1) treatment. Every receptor here comes from a man in his sixties or seventies with urothelial cancer. Both conserved end residues are part of each CDR3. The order of the fields is J gene, V gene, CDR3 length, CDR3 protein.

>TRBJ2-2|TRBV9|16
CASSPPGTGDTGELFF
>TRBJ1-1|TRBV7-2|16
CASSSGTGRRNTEAFF
>TRBJ2-5|TRBV19|15
CASSIGVGSQETQYF
>TRBJ1-1|TRBV2|14
CASRADNMNTEAFF
>TRBJ1-1|TRBV5-8|12
CASSLGGVGAFF
>TRBJ2-1|TRBV19|14
CASSLRTGGNEQFF
>TRBJ2-1|TRBV6-6|13
CASRPGQYNEQFF
>TRBJ2-3|TRBV19|12
CASTTGLDTQYF
>TRBJ2-7|TRBV28|13
CASRAAGAYEQYF
>TRBJ1-2|TRBV7-9|14
CASSSGTFIYGYTF
>TRBJ2-7|TRBV5-1|14
CASSSLQGAYEQYF
>TRBJ1-2|TRBV19|13
CASLGQLNLGYTF
>TRBJ1-1|TRBV19|12
CASSISTGEAFF
>TRBJ2-5|TRBV5-1|14
CASSTRTGGETQYF
>TRBJ2-1|TRBV7-9|14
CASSLVQGLDEQFF